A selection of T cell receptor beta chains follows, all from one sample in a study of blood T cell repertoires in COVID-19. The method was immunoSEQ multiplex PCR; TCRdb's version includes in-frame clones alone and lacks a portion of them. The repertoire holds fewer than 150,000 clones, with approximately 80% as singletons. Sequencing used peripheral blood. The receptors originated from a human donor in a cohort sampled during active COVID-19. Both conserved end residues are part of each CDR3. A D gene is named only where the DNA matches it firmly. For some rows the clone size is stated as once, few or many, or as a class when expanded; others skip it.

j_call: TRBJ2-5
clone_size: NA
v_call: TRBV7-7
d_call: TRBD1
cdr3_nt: TGTGCTAGCACGAACCACAGGGGGGAGACCCAGTACTTC
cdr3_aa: CASTNHRGETQYF

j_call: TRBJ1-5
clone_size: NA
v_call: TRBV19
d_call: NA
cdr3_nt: TGTGCCAGTAGTGGAACTCTAGTCGCCCAGCATTTT
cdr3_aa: CASSGTLVAQHF

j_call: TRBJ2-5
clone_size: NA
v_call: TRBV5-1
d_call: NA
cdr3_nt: TGCGCCAGCAGCCCCGTTGGACAGCAAGAGACCCAGTACTTC
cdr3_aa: CASSPVGQQETQYF

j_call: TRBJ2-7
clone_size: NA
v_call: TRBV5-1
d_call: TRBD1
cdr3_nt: TGCGCCAGCAGCTGGGAGGGACAGGGTTGGGAGCAGTACTTC
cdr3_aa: CASSWEGQGWEQYF

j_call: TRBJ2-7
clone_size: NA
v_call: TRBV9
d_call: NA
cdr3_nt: TGTGCCAGCAGCGTAGACCCGGGACATCCCTACGAGCAGTACTTC
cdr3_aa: CASSVDPGHPYEQYF

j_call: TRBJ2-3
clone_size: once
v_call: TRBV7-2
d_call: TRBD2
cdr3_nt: TGTGCCAGCAGCCCTACCGGGGGGGGACCAGATACGCAGTATTTT
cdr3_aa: CASSPTGGGPDTQYF

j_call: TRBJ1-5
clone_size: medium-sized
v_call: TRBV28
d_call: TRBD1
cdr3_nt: TGTGCCAGCATAAGACAGGGCGGAATGAAGAATCAGCCCCAGCATTTT
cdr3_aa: CASIRQGGMKNQPQHF

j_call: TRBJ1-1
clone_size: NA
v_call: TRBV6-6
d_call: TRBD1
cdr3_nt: TGTGCCAGCAGTTCACAGGGGGGGACTGAAGCTTTCTTT
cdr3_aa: CASSSQGGTEAFF

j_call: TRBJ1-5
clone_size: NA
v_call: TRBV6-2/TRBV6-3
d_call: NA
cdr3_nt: TGTGCCAGCAGTTACTCGAGGTCGGGGGATCAGCCCCAGCATTTT
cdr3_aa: CASSYSRSGDQPQHF

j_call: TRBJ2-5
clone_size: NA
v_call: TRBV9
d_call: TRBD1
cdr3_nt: TGTGCCAGCAGCGCGCGGACAGGTCAAGAGACCCAGTACTTC
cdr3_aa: CASSARTGQETQYF

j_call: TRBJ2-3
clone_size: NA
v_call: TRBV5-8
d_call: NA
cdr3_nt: TGTGCCAGCAGCTTTGGGCAGAGAACGGATACGCAGTATTTT
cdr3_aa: CASSFGQRTDTQYF

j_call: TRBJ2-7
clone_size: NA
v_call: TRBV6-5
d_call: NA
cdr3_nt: TGTGCCAGCGGACCCCAGGGGTACTATGAGCAGTACTTC
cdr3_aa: CASGPQGYYEQYF

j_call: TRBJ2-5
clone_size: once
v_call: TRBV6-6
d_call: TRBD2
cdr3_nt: TGTGCCAGCAGTTACAGCGGGGGAGGGGAGACCCAGTACTTC
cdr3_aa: CASSYSGGGETQYF

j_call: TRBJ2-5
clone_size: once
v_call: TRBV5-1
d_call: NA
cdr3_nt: TGCGCCAGCAGCCCCGACGGCGGCGGACATAAAGAGACCCAGTACTTC
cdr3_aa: CASSPDGGGHKETQYF

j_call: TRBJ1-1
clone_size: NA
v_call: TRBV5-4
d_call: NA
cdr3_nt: TGTGCCAGCAGCCCCTTACAGAATATGAACACTGAAGCTTTCTTT
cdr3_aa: CASSPLQNMNTEAFF

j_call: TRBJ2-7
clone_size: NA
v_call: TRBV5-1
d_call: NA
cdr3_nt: TGCGCCAGCAGCCCAGGGGCCCAGGGGAGCTACGAGCAGTACTTC
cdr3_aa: CASSPGAQGSYEQYF

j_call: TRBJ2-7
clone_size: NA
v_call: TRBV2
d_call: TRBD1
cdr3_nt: TGTGCCAGCAGTGACGGGACAGGGGTCTACGAGCAGTACTTC
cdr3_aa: CASSDGTGVYEQYF

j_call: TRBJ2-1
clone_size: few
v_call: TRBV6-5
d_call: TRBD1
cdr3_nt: TGTGCCAGCAGTCCACAGGGGAGCTCCTACAATGAGCAGTTCTTC
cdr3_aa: CASSPQGSSYNEQFF

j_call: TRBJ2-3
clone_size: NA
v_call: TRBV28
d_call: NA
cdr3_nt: TGTGCCAGCAGTTCCCCTAGCACAGATACGCAGTATTTT
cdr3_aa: CASSSPSTDTQYF

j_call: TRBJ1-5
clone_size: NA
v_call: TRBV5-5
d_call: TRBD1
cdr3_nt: TGTGCCAGCAGTTACCAAACCCCGGGACAGGCCCTCAATCAGCCCCAGCATTTT
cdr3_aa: CASSYQTPGQALNQPQHF

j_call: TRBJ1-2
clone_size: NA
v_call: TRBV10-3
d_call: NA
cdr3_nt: TGTGCCATCAGTGAGTCGCAGAACTATGGCTACACCTTC
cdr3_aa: CAISESQNYGYTF

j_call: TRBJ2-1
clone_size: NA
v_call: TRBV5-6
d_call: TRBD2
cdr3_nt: TGTGCCAGCAGCCCCAGCGGGGGCCCCTACAATGAGCAGTTCTTC
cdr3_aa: CASSPSGGPYNEQFF

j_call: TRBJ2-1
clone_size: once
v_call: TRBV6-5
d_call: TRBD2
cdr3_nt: TGTGCCAGCAGTTACGCCCGGGGGGACAATGAGCAGTTCTTC
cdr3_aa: CASSYARGDNEQFF

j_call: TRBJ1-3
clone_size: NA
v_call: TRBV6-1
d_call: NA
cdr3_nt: TGTGCCAGCAGTGAAGGGCCACGAAACACCATATATTTT
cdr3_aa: CASSEGPRNTIYF

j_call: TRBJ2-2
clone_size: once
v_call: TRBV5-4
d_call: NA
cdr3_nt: TGTGCCAGCAGCGGAACAGGGCCGTCAAACACCGGGGAGCTGTTTTTT
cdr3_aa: CASSGTGPSNTGELFF

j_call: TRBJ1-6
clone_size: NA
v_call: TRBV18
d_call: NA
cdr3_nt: TGTGCCAGCTCACCACTGTCAGGGAATAATTCACCCCTCCACTTT
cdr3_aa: CASSPLSGNNSPLHF

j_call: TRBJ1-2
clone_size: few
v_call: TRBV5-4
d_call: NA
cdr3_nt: TGTGCCAGCAGCCCCGAGAATCCACCCTATGGCTACACCTTC
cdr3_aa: CASSPENPPYGYTF